The clone carrying this T cell receptor beta chain was counted only a few times. Its specificity is unknown. This sample is part of a study of T cells in Graves' hyperthyroidism and ophthalmopathy. Using RNA transcripts as the source, TCR beta CDR3 regions were amplified. RT-PCR in the first round (using the HTBI primer set) targeted the TCR CDR3. TCRdb re-analysed the multiplex PCR reads in MiXCR, keeping a single row per CDR3 protein. The sample has 490,000 or so distinct CDR3 sequences, about 20% seen once. Findings of the study overall: In the blood, most expanded thyroid clonotypes above 0.001 appeared as well.

The CDR3 covers 16 residues. Per the germline V gene, CDR1 is MNHEY and CDR2 is SVGEGT. With V trimmed by 5 bases and J by 4 bases, 5 bases remained unmatched. The chain combines TRBV6-2 or TRBV6-3 with TRBJ2-6; 10 positions match TRBD1. The sample consisted of blood. The source is a woman between 70 and 85 years old with Graves' ophthalmopathy. DNA for the CDR3: TGTGCCAGCAGTCGACAGGGGGCGGACGGGGCCAACGTCCTGACTTTC. Its translation is CASSRQGADGANVLTF.